This TCR beta chain was observed in a study of regulatory T cells in long-lasting Graves disease. The TCR beta library used iRepertoire HTBI primers with Arm-PCR amplification of CDR3. TCRdb re-analysed the multiplex PCR reads in MiXCR, keeping a single row per CDR3 protein. The repertoire holds about 540,000 distinct CDR3 sequences, approximately 12% seen once, with over 7.5% in the top ten. This CDR3 contains 13 residues. V shed 10 bases and J shed 6 bases, with 16 bases lying between them. This sample's time point: newly diagnosed GD, antithyroid drugs for less than 3 months. There was RNA extracted from PBMCs, and the TCR library was made from it. This clonotype was observed at least ten times. The data also belong to a second study, concerning T cells in Graves' hyperthyroidism and ophthalmopathy.

This receptor was taken from a man aged 25 to 40 with Graves disease. The source was peripheral blood mononuclear cells (PBMCs), collected at new diagnosis, from a patient treated with antithyroid drugs. V gene TRBV12-3 or TRBV12-4 combines with J gene TRBJ2-4; D is ambiguous. Here the CDR3 reads CATSPVSANIQYF. The DNA of the CDR3 is TGTGCCACCTCCCCTGTGTCGGCAAACATTCAGTACTTC.